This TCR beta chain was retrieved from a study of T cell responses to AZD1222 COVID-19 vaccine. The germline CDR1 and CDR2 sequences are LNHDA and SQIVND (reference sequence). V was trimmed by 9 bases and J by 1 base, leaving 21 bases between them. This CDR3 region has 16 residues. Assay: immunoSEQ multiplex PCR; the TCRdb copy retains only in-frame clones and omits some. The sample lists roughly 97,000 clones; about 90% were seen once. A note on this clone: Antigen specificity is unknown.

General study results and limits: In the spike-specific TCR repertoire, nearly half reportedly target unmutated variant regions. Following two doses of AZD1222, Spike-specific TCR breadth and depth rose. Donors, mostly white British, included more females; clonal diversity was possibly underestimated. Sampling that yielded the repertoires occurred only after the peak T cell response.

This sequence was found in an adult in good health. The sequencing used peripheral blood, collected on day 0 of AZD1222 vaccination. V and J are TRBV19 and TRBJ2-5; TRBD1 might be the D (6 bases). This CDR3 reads CASSRRAGASQETQYF. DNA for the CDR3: TGTGCCAGCTCTCGAAGGGCAGGGGCCTCCCAAGAGACCCAGTACTTC.